The clone carrying this TCR beta chain was observed once. This CDR3 contains 15 residues. Trimming took off 4 bases at V and 2 bases at J, with 13 bases between the two ends. Germline-derived CDR1 and CDR2 are SGHRS and YFSETQ. This entry comes from a study of CD8 T cells in Susac syndrome. Reverse transcription of roughly 0.5 to 1 ug RNA was carried out with random hexamers. TCRdb analysed the immunoSEQ multiplex PCR reads with MiXCR anew, one entry per CDR3 protein. This table holds about 180,000 distinct CDR3 sequences, 90% to 96% found once. The authors negatively isolated CD8+ and CD4+ T cells and FACS-enriched TEMRA cells.

Sequences were obtained from CD4+ T cells from PBMCs. The chain combines TRBV5-1 with TRBJ1-5; D perhaps matches TRBD1 (5 bases). The clonotype originates from a human donor with multiple sclerosis. The CDR3 DNA follows: TGCGCCAGCAGCCCCATTGGGGGAGGCAATCAGCCCCAGCATTTT. Translation gives CASSPIGGGNQPQHF. Filled out from reference TRBV5-1 and TRBJ1-5, the complete variable domain reads KAGVTQTPRYLIKTRGQQVTLSCSPISGHRSVSWYQQTPGQGLQFLFEYFSETQRNKGNFPGRFSGRQFSNSRSEMNVSTLELGDSALYLCASSPIGGGNQPQHFGDGTRLSIL.